This T cell receptor beta chain was obtained from a study of T cell responses to AZD1222 COVID-19 vaccine. Overall study results and limits: Sampling captured repertoires only after the peak T cell response. The sample set comprised mostly white British donors with more females, and clonal diversity was possibly underestimated. Among vaccine-associated CD4 TCRs, coverage spanned spike, with dominance at 160-218 and 743-854. Baseline seropositives among AZD1222 recipients totaled only 5 or 6.

Concerning this clone itself: Its specificity is not known.

The table came from immunoSEQ multiplex PCR; TCRdb's copy has only in-frame clones and leaves some out. The sample shows roughly 200,000 clones, about 90% of them seen only once. The CDR3 runs 13 residues. Germline V gene lookup returns CDR1 GTSNPN and CDR2 SVGIG (reference sequence). V lost 3 bases and J lost 6; bases outside the gene matches: 4. V usage is TRBV30 and J usage is TRBJ2-3; 9 bases agree with TRBD1. The input for sequencing was peripheral blood, taken on day 0 of AZD1222 vaccination. The origin of this receptor is an adult in good health. CDR3 DNA: TGTGCCTGGAGCGGGACAGGGTGGGATACGCAGTATTTT. Translation: CAWSGTGWDTQYF.